This entry describes one T cell receptor (beta chain). The antigen remains undetermined. This record comes from a study of T cells in localized non-small cell lung cancer. Whole-study results and caveats: Tumor trailed uninvolved adjacent lung in T cell clonality, which peaked there. Adjacent lung had a median roughly 58 of the 100 largest tumor clones. The tumor had only one region sequenced, so heterogeneity remains possible. Higher adjacent-lung clonality was associated with shorter survival.

V was cut by 4 bases and J by 0 bases, with 10 bases left in between. Germline lookup yields CDR1 SGHTS and CDR2 YDEGEE. This CDR3 region has 14 residues. Sequencing was performed with immunoSEQ multiplex PCR; in TCRdb, only in-frame clones are kept and a portion is missing. The sample lists roughly 6,000 clones, roughly 87% occurring once. This sequence was found in a male donor older than 55 with stage I lung adenocarcinoma. This chain joins TRBV5-8 and TRBJ1-1, with a possible D match to TRBD1 (5 bases). The starting material was peripheral blood, obtained before any cancer treatment. CDR3 in amino acids: CASSMGRLNTEAFF. The CDR3 DNA follows: TGTGCCAGCAGCATGGGACGGCTGAACACTGAAGCTTTCTTT.